The 32 T cell receptor beta chains below were found in one sample sequenced in a study of shared clonotypes between healthy human individuals. Sequencing was performed with immunoSEQ multiplex PCR; in TCRdb, only in-frame clones are kept and a portion is missing. The sample shows a few million clones, roughly 92% of them seen only once. Sequencing was done on a sample of naive CD4+ T cells from PBMCs. The subset denotes: CD45RA+ positively selected. These receptors all come from a man younger than 30 in good health. Some clones in this sample may be carry-over from other donors' samples.

V is TRBV7-9 and J is TRBJ1-1, with D possibly being TRBD1 (6 bases). The CDR3 length is 14 residues. V lost 2 bases and J lost 8, with 15 bases in between. From germline, CDR1 is SEHNR and CDR2 FQNEAQ (reference sequence). This CDR3 reads CASSLKGVGHEAFF. The CDR3 bases are TGTGCCAGCAGCTTAAAGGGGGTGGGACACGAAGCTTTCTTT. Full variable domain (outside the CDR3, taken from reference TRBV7-9 and TRBJ1-1): DTGVSQNPRHKITKRGQNVTFRCDPISEHNRLYWYRQTLGQGPEFLTYFQNEAQLEKSRLLSDRFSAERPKGSFSTLEIQRTEQGDSAMYLCASSLKGVGHEAFFGQGTRLTVV.

This rearrangement joins TRBV5-4 to TRBJ1-2; TRBD1 matches 9 bases. This CDR3 is 16 amino acids long. The germline gives CDR1 SGHNT, CDR2 YYREEE (reference sequence). Germline trimming cut 4 bases from V and 0 bases from J; bases unmatched to any gene: 7. The CDR3 bases are TGTGCCAGCAGCCGAGGGGGACAGGGAACTAACTATGGCTACACCTTC. Amino acid sequence: CASSRGGQGTNYGYTF.

Only one count was recorded for this clone. The genes are TRBV7-9 and TRBJ2-1; no firm D call. Germline V gene sequence: CDR1 SEHNR, CDR2 FQNEAQ (reference sequence). Trimming removed 7 bases at V and 8 bases at J, with 9 bases between. This CDR3 region has 11 residues. Here the CDR3 reads CASTLFHEQFF. In nucleotides, the CDR3 is TGTGCCAGCACCCTCTTCCATGAGCAGTTCTTC.

This chain uses TRBV7-9 with TRBJ2-7; D not certain. CDR1 is SEHNR and CDR2 is FQNEAQ in the germline V gene (reference sequence). This CDR3 comprises 15 residues. Trimming removed 2 bases at V and 0 bases at J, with 11 bases between. The CDR3 region is CASSLYPLSSYEQYF. For the CDR3, the DNA is TGTGCCAGCAGCTTATATCCCTTAAGCTCCTACGAGCAGTACTTC.

As concerns this clone: At the DNA level, this CDR3 is encoded by other sequences in the same sample as well. This chain uses TRBV28 with TRBJ1-2; no definite D call. From germline, CDR1 is MDHEN and CDR2 SYDVKM. This CDR3 region has 14 residues. V lost 6 bases to trimming and J lost 4 bases, with 15 bases between them. CDR3 bases: TGTGCCAGCAGCCCGACGGGTGGTGGCTATGGCTACACCTTC. Protein sequence: CASSPTGGGYGYTF.

This clone was seen a single time. The chain combines TRBV7-9 with TRBJ2-3; D uncertain. V lost 5 bases, J lost 11 bases, and 14 bases lay in between. This CDR3 has 12 amino acids. Germline CDR1 reads SEHNR; CDR2 reads FQNEAQ (reference sequence). The DNA of the CDR3 is TGTGCCAGCAGCCCACCCCCCGGGTTGCAGTATTTT. Translated: CASSPPPGLQYF. The full variable domain, completed using reference TRBV7-9 and TRBJ2-3, is DTGVSQNPRHKITKRGQNVTFRCDPISEHNRLYWYRQTLGQGPEFLTYFQNEAQLEKSRLLSDRFSAERPKGSFSTLEIQRTEQGDSAMYLCASSPPPGLQYFGPGTRLTVL.

The gene calls are TRBV19 and TRBJ1-5; D gene unclear. V was cut by 2 bases and J by 2 bases, with 10 bases left in between. Germline assignment: CDR1 LNHDA and CDR2 SQIVND (reference sequence). The CDR3 consists of 15 residues. DNA of the CDR3: TGTGCCAGTAGTATAATGCCCGGGGGCAATCAGCCCCAGCATTTT. Translation: CASSIMPGGNQPQHF.

The chain has TRBV7-3 and TRBJ2-1, with 8 bases lining up with TRBD2. V shed 5 bases and J 5 bases; nucleotides not matched to a gene: 11. Per germline, CDR1 SGHTA and CDR2 FQGTGA. This CDR3 is built from 16 residues. CDR3 in DNA: TGTGCCAGCAGCCGTCAACCGGGACTAGTCGACAATGAGCAGTTCTTC. This translates into CASSRQPGLVDNEQFF. The complete variable domain, with remaining parts taken from reference TRBV7-3 and TRBJ2-1, reads GAGVSQTPSNKVTEKGKYVELRCDPISGHTALYWYRQSLGQGPEFLIYFQGTGAADDSGLPNDRFFAVRPEGSVSTLKIQRTERGDSAVYLCASSRQPGLVDNEQFFGPGTRLTVL.

The chain employs TRBV6-6 and TRBJ1-3, with D unclear. Germline V gene data show CDR1 as MNHNY and CDR2 as SVGAGI (reference sequence). V was clipped by 8 bases and J by 0 bases, with 11 bases between them. This CDR3 comprises 14 residues. CDR3 in amino acids: CASGNTVSGNTIYF. CDR3 bases: TGTGCCAGCGGCAATACGGTCTCTGGAAACACCATATATTTT.

V gene TRBV11-3 combines with J gene TRBJ1-1; 9 nucleotides agree with TRBD1. The CDR3 consists of 13 residues. The J segment lost 6 bases and the V segment lost 5 bases, leaving 4 bases of the junction unmatched. The germline gives CDR1 SGHNT, CDR2 YENEEA. The CDR3 sequence: CASSRDREAEAFF. CDR3 sequence (DNA): TGTGCCAGCAGCCGGGACAGGGAGGCTGAAGCTTTCTTT.

V and J are TRBV30 and TRBJ1-4; perhaps TRBD1 as D (5 bases). Trimming stripped 4 bases from V and 6 bases from J, with 15 bases between. Germline lookup yields CDR1 GTSNPN and CDR2 SVGIG (reference sequence). The CDR3 covers 14 residues. The CDR3 DNA sequence: TGTGCCTGGACCACCGGGACGGGGCATGAAAAACTGTTTTTT. Its protein is CAWTTGTGHEKLFF.

The CDR3 loop reads CASSLGQGGSYEQYF. Written as DNA, the CDR3 is TGTGCCAGCTCACTAGGACAGGGTGGATCCTACGAGCAGTACTTC. The chain employs TRBV18 and TRBJ2-7, with 8 bases fitting TRBD1. This CDR3 spans 15 amino acids. The V segment lost 4 bases and the J segment 1 base; nucleotides outside the gene matches: 6. The V gene's germline CDR1 is KGHSH and CDR2 LQKENI.

V usage is TRBV11-2 and J usage is TRBJ2-2, with D unclear. CDR3 length: 17 residues. V dropped 3 bases and J dropped 5 bases, with 19 bases sitting between them. Germline V gene sequence: CDR1 SGHAT, CDR2 FQNNGV. The CDR3 region is CASSFPPWLSRTGELFF. CDR3 nucleotides: TGTGCCAGCAGCTTTCCACCCTGGCTGAGCAGGACCGGGGAGCTGTTTTTT.

For this clone: Other DNA sequences in the sample encode the same CDR3. The chain carries TRBV28 and TRBJ1-2, with D possibly TRBD1 on 5 matching bases. V was trimmed by 8 bases and J by 5 bases, leaving 12 bases between them. Germline CDR1 MDHEN, CDR2 SYDVKM. The CDR3 totals 12 residues. CDR3 protein: CASGPRGYGYTF. CDR3 sequence (DNA): TGTGCCAGCGGTCCCCGGGGGTATGGCTACACCTTC.

V is TRBV28 and J is TRBJ2-5; the D gene could be TRBD1 or TRBD2 (5 bases each). The length of the CDR3 is 15 residues. CDR1 and CDR2 from the germline V gene are MDHEN and SYDVKM. Trimming pared 5 bases from V and 2 bases from J, leaving 15 bases between. CDR3 bases: TGTGCCAGCAGTCGAGGGACCACCCTTCAAGAGACCCAGTACTTC. This sequence encodes CASSRGTTLQETQYF.

The rearrangement joins TRBV28 to TRBJ2-5; 8 nucleotides agree with TRBD1. Germline CDR1 MDHEN, CDR2 SYDVKM. After removal of 3 bases from V and 5 bases from J, the junction contained 5 bases not matched to a gene. This CDR3 is built from 14 residues. The CDR3 sequence: CASSFGQGWETQYF. CDR3 sequence (DNA): TGTGCCAGCAGTTTTGGACAGGGATGGGAGACCCAGTACTTC.

The chain couples TRBV4-2 to TRBJ1-4, with D unclear. V lost 2 bases, J lost 2 bases, and 12 bases lay in between. This CDR3 contains 16 residues. Germline assignment: CDR1 LGHNA and CDR2 YNFKEQ. The CDR3 protein is CASSQLPAGTNEKLFF. For the CDR3, the DNA is TGTGCCAGCAGCCAACTCCCGGCTGGGACTAATGAAAAACTGTTTTTT.

The chain combines TRBV11-3 with TRBJ1-1, with D perhaps matching TRBD1 (6 bases). The CDR3 contains 15 residues. Germline CDR1 SGHNT, CDR2 YENEEA. V was shortened by 4 bases and J by 4 bases, with 16 bases between the two germline ends. CDR3 protein: CASSSGSGGPTEAFF. As DNA, the CDR3 is TGTGCCAGCAGCTCCGGGAGTGGGGGGCCCACTGAAGCTTTCTTT.

The chain joins TRBV6-5 to TRBJ1-4; D is unresolved. CDR1 and CDR2 (germline): MNHEY, SVGAGI. This CDR3 spans 13 amino acids. Trimming left V 6 bases short and J 8 bases short, with 13 bases between. In DNA form, the CDR3 reads TGTGCCAGCAGGGGCCCGTCGGTGGAAAAACTGTTTTTT. This codes for CASRGPSVEKLFF.

V usage is TRBV9 and J usage is TRBJ2-1; 10 positions match TRBD2. The trim removed 4 bases at V and 8 bases at J, leaving 9 bases unmatched. Germline V gives CDR1 SGDLS, CDR2 YYNGEE. This CDR3 region has 15 residues. Written as DNA, the CDR3 is TGTGCCAGCAGCCCTCTAGCGGGAGAGGGTTATGAGCAGTTCTTC. Its protein product is CASSPLAGEGYEQFF. Based on the CDR3 plus reference TRBV9 and TRBJ2-1, the full variable domain is DSGVTQTPKHLITATGQRVTLRCSPRSGDLSVYWYQQSLDQGLQFLIQYYNGEERAKGNILERFSAQQFPDLHSELNLSSLELGDSALYFCASSPLAGEGYEQFFGPGTRLTVL.

This chain links TRBV28 with TRBJ2-1; the match to TRBD2 covers 9 bases. The CDR3 totals 17 residues. J gave up 5 bases and V 6 bases, and 14 bases lay outside the gene matches. Germline V gives CDR1 MDHEN, CDR2 SYDVKM. DNA of the CDR3: TGTGCCAGCAGCTGGGCGGGCGGGAGGGCCCTAGACAATGAGCAGTTCTTC. Translated: CASSWAGGRALDNEQFF.

In the case of this clone: The same CDR3 arises from other DNA sequences in this sample as well. This chain uses TRBV4-1 with TRBJ1-1, with 11 nucleotides matching TRBD1. CDR3 length: 14 residues. From germline, CDR1 is MGHRA and CDR2 YSYEKL. With V trimmed by 3 bases and J by 4 bases, 1 base remained unmatched. The CDR3 reads CASSQGQGVTEAFF. Here the CDR3 DNA reads TGCGCCAGCAGCCAGGGACAGGGGGTCACTGAAGCTTTCTTT.

As regards this clone: Other DNA sequences in this sample translate to the same CDR3. The chain is built from TRBV5-1 and TRBJ2-5, with D possibly TRBD2 on 5 matching bases. This CDR3 comprises 13 residues. Germline CDR1 and CDR2: SGHRS and YFSETQ. V was cut by 0 bases and J by 5 bases, with 8 bases left in between. The CDR3 sequence is CASSLGGPETQYF. DNA of the CDR3: TGCGCCAGCAGCTTGGGCGGGCCGGAGACCCAGTACTTC.

This sequence joins TRBV6-5 and TRBJ1-1, with a weak D call TRBD1 (5 bases). The V gene's germline CDR1 is MNHEY and CDR2 SVGAGI. There are 14 residues in the CDR3. V was cut by 5 bases and J by 0 bases, with 10 bases left in between. The CDR3: CASSPGYLNTEAFF. The CDR3 DNA reads as TGTGCCAGCAGTCCAGGGTATTTGAACACTGAAGCTTTCTTT.

This sequence joins TRBV27 and TRBJ2-3, with D possibly being TRBD1 (5 bases). CDR1 and CDR2 from the germline V gene are MNHEY and SMNVEV (reference sequence). V was cut by 6 bases and J by 6 bases, with 13 bases left in between. The CDR3 sequence is 13 residues long. The chain's CDR3 is CASRLQATDTQYF. The CDR3 coding sequence is TGTGCCAGCAGGCTACAGGCAACCGATACGCAGTATTTT.

The chain joins TRBV5-1 to TRBJ2-1; 11 nucleotides line up with TRBD2. This CDR3 comprises 19 residues. Germline loops: CDR1 SGHRS, CDR2 YFSETQ. Trimming at V came to 4 bases and at J to 9 bases, leaving 21 bases not matched to a gene. The CDR3, as DNA: TGCGCCAGCAGCCTGAGGGGGACAACCTGGACTAGCGGGCATACTGAGCAGTTCTTC. Its protein is CASSLRGTTWTSGHTEQFF. Full variable domain (rest looked up from reference TRBV5-1 and TRBJ2-1): KAGVTQTPRYLIKTRGQQVTLSCSPISGHRSVSWYQQTPGQGLQFLFEYFSETQRNKGNFPGRFSGRQFSNSRSEMNVSTLELGDSALYLCASSLRGTTWTSGHTEQFFGPGTRLTVL.

This rearrangement joins TRBV5-8 to TRBJ2-1; no clear D gene. V was shortened by 1 base and J by 2 bases, with 10 bases between the two germline ends. Germline V gives CDR1 SGHTS, CDR2 YDEGEE. This CDR3 is 15 amino acids long. The CDR3 bases are TGTGCCAGCAGCTTGCCCTACAGAACCTACAATGAGCAGTTCTTC. Translation: CASSLPYRTYNEQFF.

The chain has TRBV5-1 and TRBJ1-1; possibly TRBD1 for D (6 bases). The CDR3 totals 16 residues. The V gene lost 5 bases and the J gene lost 0 bases, with 17 bases spanning the gap. From germline, CDR1 is SGHRS and CDR2 YFSETQ. CDR3 residues: CASRATTGTMNTEAFF. The DNA for the CDR3 is TGCGCCAGCAGAGCTACCACAGGGACGATGAACACTGAAGCTTTCTTT.

This clone appeared once. DNA of the CDR3: TGCGCCAGCAGCTTGGGACACTTCAATCAGCCCCAGCATTTT. Amino acids: CASSLGHFNQPQHF. V usage is TRBV5-1 and J usage is TRBJ1-5; D is undetermined. The CDR3 runs to 14 residues. The V end was cut by 0 bases, the J end by 3 bases, with 7 bases between. Germline V CDR1 and CDR2: SGHRS, YFSETQ.

The chain joins TRBV28 to TRBJ2-7; weak D call: TRBD1 (5 bases). V lost 7 bases and J lost 2, with 15 bases in between. This CDR3 is built from 14 residues. The germline V gene encodes CDR1 MDHEN and CDR2 SYDVKM. CDR3 in amino acids: CASNRQTVAYEQYF. DNA for the CDR3: TGTGCCAGCAATAGACAGACAGTGGCCTACGAGCAGTACTTC.

The chain links TRBV6-1 to TRBJ2-3, with a possible D match to TRBD2 (6 bases). The CDR3 sequence is 15 residues long. The germline V gene has CDR1 MNHNS and CDR2 SASEGT. Trimming took off 6 bases at V and 7 bases at J, with 20 bases between the two ends. The CDR3 sequence is CASRSPRGGDNTQYF. CDR3 nucleotides: TGTGCCAGCAGAAGCCCAAGAGGAGGGGATAATACGCAGTATTTT.

The rearrangement joins TRBV10-2 to TRBJ2-7, with TRBD2 as a possible D gene (6 bases). Trimming stripped 2 bases from V and 0 bases from J, with 8 bases between. The CDR3 totals 14 residues. Germline values: CDR1 WSHSY, CDR2 SAAADI. The CDR3 DNA sequence: TGCGCCAGCAGTGAGGCTAGCGTCTCCTACGAGCAGTACTTC. This sequence encodes CASSEASVSYEQYF.